This T cell receptor beta chain comes out of a study of cytomegalovirus exposure and HLA in healthy donors. The primer mix had 60 Vbeta and 13 Jbeta primers. Profiled with immunoSEQ multiplex PCR; TCRdb holds only in-frame clones, not every one. The sample comprises about 180,000 clones, approximately 82% of which are singletons, and around 2.4% rests with the top ten. The germline V gene encodes CDR1 SGHNT and CDR2 YYREEE (reference sequence). V was pared by 4 bases and J by 3 bases, with 3 bases of the junction left unmatched. This CDR3 contains 15 residues. Sequencing input: PBMCs. The sequence was obtained from a woman in her twenties or thirties in good health and CMV-seronegative. This chain connects TRBV5-4 to TRBJ2-7; 14 nucleotides agree with TRBD2. The CDR3 sequence is CASSPGLAGDYEQYF. The CDR3 bases are TGTGCCAGCAGCCCGGGACTAGCGGGGGACTACGAGCAGTACTTC.